The source of this TCR beta chain is a study of shared clonotypes between healthy human individuals. Profiled with immunoSEQ multiplex PCR; TCRdb holds only in-frame clones, not every one. The sample carries about 2.3 million clones, around 92% recorded once. In regard to this clone: This sample also contains other DNA sequences that code for the same CDR3.

Trimming took 6 bases from V and 1 from J, leaving 13 bases between them. The CDR3 has 14 amino acids. Per the germline V gene, CDR1 is MDHEN and CDR2 is SYDVKM. This receptor was obtained from a man aged 18 to 30 in good health. Some clones in this sample may be carry-over from other donors' samples. The chain uses TRBV28 and TRBJ2-7, with a possible D match to TRBD1 (6 bases). Sequencing used naive CD4+ T cells from PBMCs. The subset here: CD45RA+ positively selected. CDR3 protein: CASSSRDTSYEQYF. The CDR3 region has the DNA TGTGCCAGCAGCTCCCGGGACACATCCTACGAGCAGTACTTC.